This T cell receptor beta chain was profiled in a study of human T cells and chemical hapten exposure. Study-wide context: The patients, most of them female, presented with alopecia areata, totalis or universalis.

Sample time point: patch test 1, 2 weeks after DPC sensitization. Treatment: therapeutic diphenylcyclopropenone sensitization with weekly scalp DPC. Alopecia patients deemed DPC-suitable, aged 18 to 70, excluding pregnancy. In the original workflow: TCR counts had a median of 95,638 per sample and spanned 23,224 to 690,600. TCRdb re-called the RACE reads through MiXCR, storing one row per CDR3 protein. The V and J calls reflect TCRdb's pipeline rather than the authors' work. The sample contains about 70,000 distinct CDR3 sequences, around 9.8% of which appear only once. V lost 6 bases to trimming and J lost 3 bases, with 4 bases between them. The CDR3 has 11 amino acids. This clonotype was detected many times.

This clonotype was sampled from a woman aged 40 to 50 with alopecia areata. Some clones in this sample may be carry-over from other donors' samples. The chain employs TRBV12-3 or TRBV12-4 and TRBJ2-3; D unresolved. The source was whole blood, collected in connection with sensitization to the hapten diphenylcyclopropenone (DPC). CDR3 sequence reads: CASRGTDTQYF. The CDR3 region has the DNA TGTGCCAGCAGGGGGACAGATACGCAGTATTTT.